The following is a TCR beta chain sequence with its context. This may be a read error: a much more frequent sequence differs by one nucleotide. TCRdb recomputed calls from the 5' RACE reads with MiXCR, one row per CDR3 protein. The sample includes tens of thousands of distinct CDR3 sequences, around 6% of them seen just once. The sample belongs to a study of CD8 T cells in ankylosing spondylitis. The CDR3 extends over 14 amino acids. CDR1 and CDR2 (germline): SGHTA, FQGNSA. The TCR was taken from a male donor with ankylosing spondylitis or in good health (not recorded which). Material: blood, either unsorted or a sorted T cell fraction (not recorded which). The chain carries TRBV7-2 and TRBJ2-7; D may be TRBD1 or TRBD2 (7 bases each). CDR3 sequence reads: CTSSLAPGEGTGVF. CDR3 nucleotides: TGTACCAGCAGCTTAGCCCCGGGGGAGGGCACAGGGGTTTTC.